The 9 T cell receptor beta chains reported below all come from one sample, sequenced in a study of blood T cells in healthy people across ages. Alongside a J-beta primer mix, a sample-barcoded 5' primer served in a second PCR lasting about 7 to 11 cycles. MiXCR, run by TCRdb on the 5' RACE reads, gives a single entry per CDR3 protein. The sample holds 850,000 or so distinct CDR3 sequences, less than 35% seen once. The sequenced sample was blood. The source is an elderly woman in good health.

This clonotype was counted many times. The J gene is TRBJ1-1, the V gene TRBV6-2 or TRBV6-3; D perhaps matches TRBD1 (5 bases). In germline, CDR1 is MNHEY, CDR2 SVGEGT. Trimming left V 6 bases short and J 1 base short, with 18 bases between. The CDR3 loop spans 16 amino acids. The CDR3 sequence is CASSLRGQRGNTEAFF. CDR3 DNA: TGTGCCAGCAGCCTCCGGGGCCAACGGGGGAACACTGAAGCTTTCTTT.

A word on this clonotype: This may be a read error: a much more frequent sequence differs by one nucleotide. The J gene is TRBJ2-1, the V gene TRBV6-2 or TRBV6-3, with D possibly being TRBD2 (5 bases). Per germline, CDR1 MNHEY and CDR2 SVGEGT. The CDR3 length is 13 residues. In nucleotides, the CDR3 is TGTGCCAGCAGTTACGGACGGGAAAATGGGCAGTTCTTC. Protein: CASSYGRENGQFF.

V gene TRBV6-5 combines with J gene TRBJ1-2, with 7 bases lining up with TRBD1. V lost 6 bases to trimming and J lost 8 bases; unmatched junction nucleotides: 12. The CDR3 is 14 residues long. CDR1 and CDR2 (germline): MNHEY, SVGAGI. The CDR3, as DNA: TGTGCCAGCAGGTTGGATTGGCAGGGGGGCGGCTACACCTTC. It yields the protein CASRLDWQGGGYTF.

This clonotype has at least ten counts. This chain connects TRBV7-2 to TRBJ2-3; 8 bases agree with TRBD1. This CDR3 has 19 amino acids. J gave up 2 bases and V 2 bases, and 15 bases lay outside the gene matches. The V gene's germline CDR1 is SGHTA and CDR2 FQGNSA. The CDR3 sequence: CASSLLRIARGQVTDTQYF. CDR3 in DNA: TGTGCCAGCAGCTTATTACGAATCGCCAGGGGGCAAGTCACAGATACGCAGTATTTT.

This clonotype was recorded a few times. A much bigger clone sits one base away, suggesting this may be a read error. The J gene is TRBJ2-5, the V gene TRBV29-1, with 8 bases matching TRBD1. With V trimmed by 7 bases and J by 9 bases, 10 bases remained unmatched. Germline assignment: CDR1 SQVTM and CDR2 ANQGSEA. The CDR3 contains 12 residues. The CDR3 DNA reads TGCAGCGCACTGCAGGGGGCCGAGTCCCAGTACTTC. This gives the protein CSALQGAESQYF.

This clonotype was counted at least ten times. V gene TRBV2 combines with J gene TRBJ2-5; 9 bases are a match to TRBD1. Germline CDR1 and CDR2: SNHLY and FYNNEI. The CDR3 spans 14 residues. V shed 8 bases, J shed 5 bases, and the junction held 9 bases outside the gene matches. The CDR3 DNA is TGTGCCAGCCTACGGGACAGGGCTGGGGAGACCCAGTACTTC. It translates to CASLRDRAGETQYF.

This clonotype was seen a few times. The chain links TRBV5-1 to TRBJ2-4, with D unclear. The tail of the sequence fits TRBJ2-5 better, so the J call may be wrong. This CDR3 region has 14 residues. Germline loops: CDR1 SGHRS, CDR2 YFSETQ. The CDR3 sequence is CASSFIHSSETQYF. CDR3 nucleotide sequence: TGCGCCAGCAGCTTTATTCACAGTTCGGAGACCCAGTACTTC.

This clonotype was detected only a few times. CDR3 sequence: CSARAPAGGQSEQFF. The DNA of the CDR3 is TGCAGTGCTAGAGCCCCCGCGGGGGGGCAGAGTGAGCAGTTCTTC. This sequence joins TRBV20-1 and TRBJ2-1; 9 bases fit TRBD2. CDR1 is DFQATT and CDR2 is SNEGSKA in the germline V gene (reference sequence). The CDR3 sequence is 15 residues long. After removal of 1 base from V and 9 bases from J, the junction contained 10 bases not matched to a gene.

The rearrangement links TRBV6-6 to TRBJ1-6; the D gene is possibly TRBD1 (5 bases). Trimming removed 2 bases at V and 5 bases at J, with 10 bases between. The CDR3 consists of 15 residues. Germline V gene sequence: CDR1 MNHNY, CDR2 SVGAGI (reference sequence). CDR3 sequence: CASSYDSLNNSPLHF. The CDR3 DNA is TGTGCCAGCAGTTACGACAGCCTTAATAATTCACCCCTCCACTTT.